The clone carrying this T cell receptor (beta chain) was detected many times. These data are taken from a study of blood T cells in healthy people across ages. A second PCR of 7 to 11 cycles used a sample-barcoded 5' primer and a J-beta primer mix. One entry per CDR3 protein results from TCRdb running MiXCR on the 5' RACE reads. The sample lists roughly 900,000 distinct CDR3 sequences, 25% to 30% occurring once. This receptor was identified in a woman aged 80 or over in good health. Input material: blood.

Here the CDR3 DNA reads TGCAGCGGGACGAAGGGGGATACGCAGTATTTT. Translation gives CSGTKGDTQYF. This chain links TRBV20-1 with TRBJ2-3, with D perhaps given as TRBD1 or TRBD2 (5 bases each). The CDR3 is 11 amino acids. Germline values: CDR1 DFQATT, CDR2 SNEGSKA (reference sequence).